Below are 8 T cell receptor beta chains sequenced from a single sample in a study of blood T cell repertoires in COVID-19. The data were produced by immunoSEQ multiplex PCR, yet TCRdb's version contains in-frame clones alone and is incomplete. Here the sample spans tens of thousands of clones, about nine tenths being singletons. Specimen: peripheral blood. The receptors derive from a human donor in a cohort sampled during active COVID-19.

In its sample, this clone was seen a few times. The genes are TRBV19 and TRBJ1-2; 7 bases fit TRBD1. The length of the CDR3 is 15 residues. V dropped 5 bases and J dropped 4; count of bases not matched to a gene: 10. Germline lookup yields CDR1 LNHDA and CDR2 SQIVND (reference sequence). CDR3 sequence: CASSVMTGTAYGYTF. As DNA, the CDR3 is TGTGCCAGTAGTGTAATGACCGGGACAGCCTATGGCTACACCTTC.

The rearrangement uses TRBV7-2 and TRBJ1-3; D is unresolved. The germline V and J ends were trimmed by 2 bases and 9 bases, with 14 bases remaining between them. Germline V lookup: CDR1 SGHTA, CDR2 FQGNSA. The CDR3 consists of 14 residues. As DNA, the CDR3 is TGTGCCAGCAGCTTATCCAGGAGCGGTAGCACCATATATTTT. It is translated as CASSLSRSGSTIYF. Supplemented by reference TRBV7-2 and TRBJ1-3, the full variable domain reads GAGVSQSPSNKVTEKGKDVELRCDPISGHTALYWYRQSLGQGLEFLIYFQGNSAPDKSGLPSDRFSAERTGGSVSTLTIQRTQQEDSAVYLCASSLSRSGSTIYFGEGSWLTVV.

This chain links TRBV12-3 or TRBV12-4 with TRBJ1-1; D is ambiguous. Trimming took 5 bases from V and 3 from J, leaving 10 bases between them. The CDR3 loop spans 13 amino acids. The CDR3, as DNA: TGTGCCAGCAGTGAACCGGGATACACTGAAGCTTTCTTT. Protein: CASSEPGYTEAFF.

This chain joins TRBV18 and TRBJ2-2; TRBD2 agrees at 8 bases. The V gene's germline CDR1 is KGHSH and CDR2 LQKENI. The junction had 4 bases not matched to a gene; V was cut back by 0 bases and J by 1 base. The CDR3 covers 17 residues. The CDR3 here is CASSPPGGTRNTGELFF. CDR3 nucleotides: TGTGCCAGCTCACCACCGGGGGGGACTAGGAACACCGGGGAGCTGTTTTTT.

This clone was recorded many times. In DNA form, the CDR3 reads TGTGCCTGGAGACCGGGGCACAGGGGACACACCATATATTTT. It encodes CAWRPGHRGHTIYF. V gene TRBV30 combines with J gene TRBJ1-3; 7 bases match TRBD1. Per the germline V gene, CDR1 is GTSNPN and CDR2 is SVGIG (reference sequence). Germline trimming cut 3 bases from V and 8 bases from J; bases unmatched to any gene: 10. CDR3 length: 14 residues. Full variable domain (rest looked up from reference TRBV30 and TRBJ1-3): SQTIHQWPATLVQPVGSPLSLECTVEGTSNPNLYWYRQAAGRGLQLLFYSVGIGQISSEVPQNLSASRPQDRQFILSSKKLLLSDSGFYLCAWRPGHRGHTIYFGEGSWLTVV.

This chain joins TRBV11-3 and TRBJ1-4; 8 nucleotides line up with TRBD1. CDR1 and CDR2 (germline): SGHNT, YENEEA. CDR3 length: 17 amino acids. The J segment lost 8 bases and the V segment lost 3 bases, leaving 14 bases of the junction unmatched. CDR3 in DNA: TGTGCCAGCAGCTTCGGGACAGGAGGCTTGGAGGCAGAAAAACTGTTTTTT. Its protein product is CASSFGTGGLEAEKLFF. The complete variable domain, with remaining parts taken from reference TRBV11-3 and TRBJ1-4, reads EAGVVQSPRYKIIEKKQPVAFWCNPISGHNTLYWYLQNLGQGPELLIRYENEEAVDDSQLPKDRFSAERLKGVDSTLKIQPAELGDSAVYLCASSFGTGGLEAEKLFFGSGTQLSVL.

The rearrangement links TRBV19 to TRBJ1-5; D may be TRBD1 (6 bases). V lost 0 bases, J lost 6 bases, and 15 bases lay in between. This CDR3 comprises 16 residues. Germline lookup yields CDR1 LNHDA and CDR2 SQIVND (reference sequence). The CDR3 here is CASSIEGTWGLQPQHF. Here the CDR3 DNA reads TGTGCCAGTAGTATAGAAGGGACCTGGGGGCTTCAGCCCCAGCATTTT.

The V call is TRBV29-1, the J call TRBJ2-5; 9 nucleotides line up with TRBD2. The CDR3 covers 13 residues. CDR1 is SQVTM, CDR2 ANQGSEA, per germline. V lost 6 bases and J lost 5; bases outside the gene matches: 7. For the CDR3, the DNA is TGCAGCGTGAGGCTAGCGGGGTTGGAGACCCAGTACTTC. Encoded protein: CSVRLAGLETQYF.